The 9 T cell receptor beta chains presented below share a single source sample, sequenced in a study of blood T cells in healthy people across ages. A sample-barcoded 5' primer and a J-beta primer mix were used in a second PCR of roughly 7 to 11 cycles. One entry per CDR3 protein results from TCRdb running MiXCR on the 5' RACE reads. Among hundreds of thousands of distinct CDR3 sequences listed, around 43% were seen once. Sequences were obtained from blood. These receptors were collected from a man in his sixties in good health.

V and J are TRBV4-1 and TRBJ1-2; the match to TRBD1 covers 7 bases. The germline V gene has CDR1 MGHRA and CDR2 YSYEKL. The V segment lost 2 bases and the J segment 3 bases; nucleotides outside the gene matches: 0. The CDR3 consists of 13 residues. CDR3 nucleotides: TGCGCCAGCAGCCAACAGGGGGACTATGGCTACACCTTC. This encodes CASSQQGDYGYTF.

This chain connects TRBV6-2 or TRBV6-3 to TRBJ1-2; D call uncertain. The CDR3 sequence is 15 residues long. Germline CDR1 and CDR2: MNHEY and SVGEGT. Trimming pared 7 bases from V and 4 bases from J, leaving 19 bases between. The DNA for the CDR3 is TGTGCCAGCAATTCAGAGCGGGGAGCGGTCTATGGCTACACCTTC. Its protein is CASNSERGAVYGYTF.

V gene TRBV20-1 combines with J gene TRBJ2-3; D possibly corresponds to TRBD1 (6 bases). The germline V gene has CDR1 DFQATT and CDR2 SNEGSKA (reference sequence). The CDR3 has 11 residues. The V end was cut by 6 bases, the J end by 4 bases, with 8 bases between. CDR3 protein: CSAAGADTQYF. DNA of the CDR3: TGCAGTGCAGCAGGGGCAGATACGCAGTATTTT.

In this sample, this clonotype turned up a few times. The chain has TRBV10-2 and TRBJ2-3, with 11 bases identical to TRBD2. V trimming: 8 bases; J trimming: 4 bases; junction bases outside the gene matches: 14. Germline values: CDR1 WSHSY, CDR2 SAAADI. This CDR3 is built from 17 residues. CDR3 sequence (DNA): TGCGCCAGCTCGACGGGCACCCTTAGCGGGGGGGCAGATACGCAGTATTTT. Amino acid sequence: CASSTGTLSGGADTQYF.

This rearrangement joins TRBV7-9 to TRBJ2-4; D ambiguous. The J call is in doubt because the DNA end fits TRBJ2-7 better. CDR3 length equals 14 residues. Germline CDR1 reads SEHNR; CDR2 reads FQNEAQ (reference sequence). CDR3 residues: CASSFGQDPSEQYF. The CDR3 DNA reads as TGTGCCAGCAGCTTTGGGCAGGATCCCTCCGAGCAGTACTTC.

In this sample, this clonotype turned up a few times. V and J are TRBV6-6 and TRBJ2-7, with D possibly TRBD2 on 6 matching bases. V lost 4 bases to trimming and J lost 6 bases, with 16 bases between them. This CDR3 has 14 residues. CDR1 and CDR2 (germline): MNHNY, SVGAGI (reference sequence). This chain's CDR3 is CASSSGTLWIEQYF. The DNA for the CDR3 is TGTGCCAGCAGTTCCGGGACTTTGTGGATCGAGCAGTACTTC.

The rearrangement joins TRBV5-1 to TRBJ2-7; D remains unclear. The CDR3 spans 13 residues. Trimming removed 0 bases at V and 6 bases at J, with 10 bases between. Germline V gives CDR1 SGHRS, CDR2 YFSETQ. DNA of the CDR3: TGCGCCAGCAGCTTGGCCACCGGTAGCGAGCAGTACTTC. Residues: CASSLATGSEQYF.

This clonotype was seen just once. The junction does not match germline at one end; this may be a read error. J is TRBJ1-4 and V is TRBV11-2; no firm D call. CDR3 size: 15 residues. Germline CDR1 SGHAT, CDR2 FQNNGV. CDR3 loop: CASSRDAATNGKLFF. CDR3 DNA sequence: TGTGCCAGCAGCCGCGACGCTGCAACTAATGGAAAACTGTTTTTT.

This clonotype showed up just a few times. The rearrangement links TRBV5-6 to TRBJ1-6, with TRBD1 identical over 9 bases. The CDR3 is 17 amino acids. Trimming cost V 3 bases and J 0 bases; bases outside gene matches: 4. Germline V lookup: CDR1 SGHDT, CDR2 YYEEEE. The CDR3: CASSYGTGSSYNSPLHF. In DNA, the CDR3 is TGTGCCAGCAGCTATGGGACAGGGAGCTCCTATAATTCACCCCTCCACTTT.